A selection of T cell receptor beta chains follows, all from one sample in a study of vaccination and CD4 T cells after COVID-19. Using its own MiXCR run on the PCR reads, TCRdb lists one record per CDR3 protein. There are about 15,000 distinct CDR3 sequences in the sample; around 50% occur only once, and about a sixth lies in the top ten. These receptors' antigens are unknown. The sequencing sample was made of CD4+ T cells from blood, cultured in vitro. Receptors were obtained from a human donor who had recovered from COVID-19. The CDR3 runs from the conserved cysteine through the conserved F or W. D genes are given only for firm matches. Only some rows state a clone size, as once, few, many or a class for expanded clones.

V gene	D gene	clone size	J gene	CDR3 protein	CDR3 DNA
TRBV24-1	TRBD2	few	TRBJ2-5	CATSERRTSGLQETQYF	TGTGCCACCAGTGAACGACGGACTAGCGGGCTCCAAGAGACCCAGTACTTC
TRBV10-3	TRBD2	few	TRBJ2-7	CAISEALAGAYEQYF	TGTGCCATCAGTGAGGCACTAGCGGGAGCCTACGAGCAGTACTTC
TRBV30	TRBD2	NA	TRBJ2-2	CAWRGLAIGELFF	TGTGCCTGGAGAGGACTAGCTATCGGGGAGCTGTTTTTT
TRBV20-1	NA	NA	TRBJ2-1	CSAMSLNWAYNEQFF	TGCAGTGCTATGTCCTTAAATTGGGCCTACAATGAGCAGTTCTTC
TRBV20-1	TRBD1	NA	TRBJ1-1	CSAPGGTEAFF	TGCAGTGCCCCAGGGGGGACTGAAGCTTTCTTT
TRBV9	NA	NA	TRBJ1-6	CASSVDFSNSPLHF	TGTGCCAGCAGCGTAGATTTCTCCAATTCACCCCTCCACTTT
TRBV5-1	NA	NA	TRBJ2-2	CASSLEAGGELFF	TGCGCCAGCAGCTTGGAAGCGGGCGGGGAGCTGTTTTTT
TRBV20-1	NA	few	TRBJ1-1	CSATGSMTANTEAFF	TGCAGTGCAACCGGGTCCATGACAGCGAACACTGAAGCTTTCTTT
TRBV11-1	NA	NA	TRBJ2-5	CASSLGGKQETQYF	TGTGCCAGCAGCTTAGGTGGGAAACAAGAGACCCAGTACTTC
TRBV20-1	TRBD2	NA	TRBJ2-7	CSARDSGGGSYEQYF	TGCAGTGCTAGGGACAGCGGGGGGGGCTCCTACGAGCAGTACTTC
TRBV7-2	TRBD1	NA	TRBJ1-2	CASSFGQGDYGYTF	TGTGCCAGCAGCTTCGGACAGGGTGACTATGGCTACACCTTC
TRBV5-1	TRBD1	NA	TRBJ2-5	CASRMNPTGTGGSVIQYF	TGCGCCAGCAGGATGAACCCTACCGGGACAGGGGGCTCCGTGATCCAGTACTTC
TRBV29-1	NA	NA	TRBJ1-2	CSVESNYGYTF	TGCAGCGTTGAAAGCAACTATGGCTACACCTTC
TRBV19	TRBD1	few	TRBJ1-2	CASSVRTGSDGYTF	TGTGCCAGTAGTGTACGGACAGGCTCAGATGGCTACACCTTC
TRBV6-1	NA	NA	TRBJ1-5	CASWSFALDQPQHF	TGTGCCAGCTGGAGTTTCGCGTTGGACCAGCCCCAGCATTTT
TRBV7-2	NA	few	TRBJ2-3	CASSSVRDTQYF	TGTGCCAGCAGCTCAGTTCGGGATACGCAGTATTTT
TRBV7-2	NA	few	TRBJ1-2	CASSPFRDYGYTF	TGTGCCAGCAGCCCATTCAGGGACTATGGCTACACCTTC
TRBV19	NA	NA	TRBJ1-2	CASRGAAGYDYGYTF	TGTGCCAGTAGAGGGGCCGCGGGGTACGACTATGGCTACACCTTC
TRBV12-3/TRBV12-4	NA	few	TRBJ1-3	CASSSNQRGNTIYF	TGTGCCAGCAGTTCAAACCAGCGGGGAAACACCATATATTTT
TRBV20-1	NA	NA	TRBJ2-7	CSVPGGAYEQYF	TGCAGTGTCCCCGGGGGAGCCTACGAGCAGTACTTC
TRBV20-1	TRBD2	few	TRBJ2-5	CSAPPGSGRARETQYF	TGCAGTGCTCCCCCCGGGAGCGGGAGGGCCCGAGAGACCCAGTACTTC
TRBV28	NA	medium-sized	TRBJ1-2	CASSSPDRTRVYGYTF	TGTGCCAGCAGTTCCCCGGACCGAACTCGGGTCTATGGCTACACCTTC
TRBV27	NA	NA	TRBJ2-6	CASSYGSGANVLTF	TGTGCCAGCAGTTATGGCTCTGGGGCCAACGTCCTGACTTTC
TRBV4-2	TRBD2	NA	TRBJ2-5	CASSQGAVAGGEETQYF	TGTGCCAGCAGCCAAGGGGCGGTAGCGGGAGGGGAAGAGACCCAGTACTTC
TRBV18	TRBD1	NA	TRBJ2-7	CASSWGQGYEQYF	TGTGCCAGCTCATGGGGACAGGGCTACGAGCAGTACTTC
TRBV5-1	NA	NA	TRBJ1-2	CASSPGGGLDGYTF	TGCGCCAGCAGCCCCGGGGGGGGTCTAGATGGCTACACCTTC
TRBV7-9	NA	NA	TRBJ1-1	CASRGQGGDTEAFF	TGCGCCAGCAGAGGGCAGGGTGGGGACACTGAAGCTTTCTTT
TRBV27	NA	few	TRBJ1-5	CASSLVGPAYQPQHF	TGTGCCAGCAGTTTGGTGGGGCCAGCCTATCAGCCCCAGCATTTT
TRBV27	NA	NA	TRBJ2-3	CASSFQRRTDTQYF	TGTGCCAGCAGTTTCCAACGCAGAACAGATACGCAGTATTTT
TRBV10-2	NA	NA	TRBJ1-2	CASSDGAGYGYTF	TGCGCCAGCAGTGACGGGGCAGGCTATGGCTACACCTTC
TRBV24-1	NA	few	TRBJ2-2	CATRSGRNTGELFF	TGTGCCACCAGAAGCGGGCGGAACACCGGGGAGCTGTTTTTT
TRBV20-1	NA	NA	TRBJ2-3	CSARYAQGSDTQYF	TGCAGTGCGAGATACGCTCAGGGTTCAGATACGCAGTATTTT
TRBV6-1	TRBD2	NA	TRBJ2-3	CASSRSGTRAGDTQYF	TGTGCCAGCAGTCGTAGCGGGACTCGCGCCGGAGATACGCAGTATTTT
TRBV12-3/TRBV12-4	NA	few	TRBJ2-2	CASSKNTGELFF	TGTGCCAGCAGTAAGAACACCGGGGAGCTGTTTTTT
TRBV6-1	NA	NA	TRBJ1-2	CASSARERDPQGYGYTF	TGTGCCAGCAGTGCCCGCGAGCGGGACCCTCAGGGGTATGGCTACACCTTC
TRBV30	TRBD2	NA	TRBJ2-7	CAWQGTIEQYF	TGTGCCTGGCAAGGGACTATCGAGCAGTACTTC
TRBV7-9	NA	NA	TRBJ2-2	CASSIRTAGELFF	TGTGCCAGCAGCATACGGACCGCCGGGGAGCTGTTTTTT
TRBV6-2/TRBV6-3	NA	medium-sized	TRBJ2-2	CASSYSPEGSGELFF	TGTGCCAGCAGTTACTCCCCCGAGGGTAGCGGGGAGCTGTTTTTT
TRBV24-1	TRBD1	NA	TRBJ2-3	CATSELGQGTDTQYF	TGTGCCACCAGCGAACTTGGACAGGGCACAGATACGCAGTATTTT
TRBV20-1	NA	NA	TRBJ2-5	CSALGLQETQYF	TGCAGTGCCTTAGGACTACAGGAGACCCAGTACTTC
TRBV15	NA	NA	TRBJ2-5	CATSRLTAKETQYF	TGTGCCACCAGCAGATTGACTGCCAAAGAGACCCAGTACTTC
TRBV27	TRBD2	NA	TRBJ2-5	CASSFLAGGQETQYF	TGTGCCAGCAGTTTTTTAGCGGGAGGTCAAGAGACCCAGTACTTC
TRBV15	NA	few	TRBJ1-4	CATSRGGVLFF	TGTGCCACCAGCAGGGGGGGGGTACTGTTTTTT
TRBV10-1	NA	NA	TRBJ2-5	CASSESGRGRETQYF	TGCGCCAGCAGTGAGTCGGGCAGGGGAAGGGAGACCCAGTACTTC
TRBV6-1	NA	few	TRBJ1-6	CASRESSYNSPLHF	TGTGCCAGCAGGGAGAGCTCCTATAATTCACCCCTCCACTTT
TRBV20-1	NA	once	TRBJ1-3	CSARGGGTADTVSGNTIYF	TGCAGTGCTAGAGGGGGAGGGACCGCCGATACTGTCTCTGGAAACACCATATATTTT
TRBV5-4	TRBD1	NA	TRBJ1-2	CASRTRQGPYGYTF	TGTGCCAGCAGAACTCGACAGGGACCCTATGGCTACACCTTC
TRBV30	NA	NA	TRBJ1-2	CAWTPQEFSNYGYTF	TGTGCCTGGACCCCCCAGGAGTTTTCTAACTATGGCTACACCTTC
TRBV29-1	NA	NA	TRBJ1-3	CSVGDARTSGNTIYF	TGCAGCGTTGGGGATGCCCGCACCTCTGGAAACACCATATATTTT
TRBV7-9	NA	few	TRBJ1-2	CASSYLQGVGGYTF	TGTGCCAGCAGCTATTTACAGGGCGTGGGCGGCTACACCTTC
TRBV28	NA	NA	TRBJ2-4	CASSSKNIQYF	TGTGCCAGCAGTTCCAAAAACATTCAGTACTTC
TRBV20-1	NA	NA	TRBJ2-2	CSASRSGNTGELFF	TGCAGTGCTAGTCGTTCAGGGAACACCGGGGAGCTGTTTTTT
TRBV11-3	NA	NA	TRBJ2-3	CASSQPSEDTQYF	TGTGCCAGCAGCCAACCTAGCGAGGATACGCAGTATTTT